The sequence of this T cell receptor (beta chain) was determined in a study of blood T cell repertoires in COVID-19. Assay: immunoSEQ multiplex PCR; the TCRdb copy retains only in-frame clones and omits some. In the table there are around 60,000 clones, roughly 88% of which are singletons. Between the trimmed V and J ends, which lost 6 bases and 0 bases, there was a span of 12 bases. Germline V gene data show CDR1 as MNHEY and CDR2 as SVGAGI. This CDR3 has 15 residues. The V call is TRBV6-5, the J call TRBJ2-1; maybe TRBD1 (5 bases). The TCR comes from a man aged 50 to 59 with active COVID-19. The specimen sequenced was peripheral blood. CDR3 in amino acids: CASRLDIRSYNEQFF. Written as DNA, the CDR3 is TGTGCCAGCAGGCTGGACATCCGCTCCTACAATGAGCAGTTCTTC.